The T cell receptor beta chain described here comes from a study of cytomegalovirus exposure and HLA in healthy donors (dated by TCRdb to the late 2010s). At the level of the whole study: An earlier analysis of approximately 640 of the donors reported 250 to 350 Gb of sequence data and around 120 million unique TCR beta sequences from about 180 million T cells. On average, roughly 250,000 unique TCR beta nucleotide sequences were sequenced per donor among a few hundred genotyped donors of the cohort, with roughly 20% of those sequences being non-productive. Five DR-DQ haplotypes were handled as single units for association and clustering, since linkage in the cohort was strong. To predict cytomegalovirus infection status, the study brought together high-throughput TCR immunosequencing, statistical association of individual TCRs with disease status, and machine learning. Donor age, sex, ethnicity and CMV serostatus were compiled together with the repertoire data. An earlier analysis of a few hundred of the donors applied high-throughput TCR beta sequencing to assess whether each TCR beta V gene segment acted as functional or pseudogenic. An early release covering 550 to 700 HLA-typed donors comprised about 300 gigabases of sequencing data and 65 million to 100 million unique TCR sequences. The T cell repertoires of around 670 subjects were profiled by immunosequencing and related to cytomegalovirus serostatus. A later analysis re-examined previously published TCR beta repertoires from roughly 720 donors and added high-resolution HLA genotyping to investigate patterns of TCR occurrence. All discovery cohort repertoires had been generated on a single sequencing platform. Both class I and class II loci were covered by HLA typing, at four-digit resolution. Of the 300 to 450 genotyped donors, 65% to 90% fell in the genetic ancestry cluster associated with self-reported Caucasian donors. In addition to the first cohort of roughly 670 subjects, a separate validation cohort of approximately 110 different subjects was used. Genome-wide SNP genotypes for about 65% of the roughly 670 donors were used in a later genetic analysis, which treated that subset as a discovery cohort. The study aimed to test whether signatures of past pathogen exposure could be identified by cataloging public T cell receptors. Typing coverage varied by locus: about 620-630 donors for A, B, C, DRB1 and DQB1; 500 to 550 for DQA1; more than 600 for DPA1; 450 to 480 for DPB1. Rather than using new phenotypic data, the later analysis identified candidate immune exposures from TCR beta sequences and from how often those sequences occurred across donors. General conclusions and limits of the study: The authors suggested that the approach could potentially be extended to other disease states and immunological phenotypes. CMV serostatus was the only immune exposure information available for the cohort. HLA typing was unavailable for some donors at each locus, so association tests used only the typed subset. Most TCR sequences were seen in very few donors, while some public TCRs were found in many individuals. Only TCR beta chains were sequenced in this cohort, and the absence of alpha or paired-chain data limited detectable features. At a false discovery rate of 0.05, a later analysis linked under 20,000 TCR beta sequences to specific HLA alleles. The study gave a list of about 170 TCR beta chains associated with cytomegalovirus. In an earlier analysis of roughly 560 of the donors, most TCR beta V segments were observed in productive rearrangements about 90% or about 30% of the time, broadly matching IMGT annotations. Because counts were too low, roughly 17 rarely observed V segments, including chromosome 9 orphons, were left out of the earlier analysis of 587 of the donors. Linkage disequilibrium might explain the correlated functional status among segregating V segments, but an unknown experimental factor could not be ruled out. The presence/absence analyses assumed that sequencing depth was roughly uniform across donors, and that assumption may not be true. The classifier was reported to diagnose cytomegalovirus status with high specificity and sensitivity in both the original and validation cohorts. A further reported finding was that TCR beta sequences accurately predicted the HLA-A and HLA-B alleles for most subjects in the first cohort. In a later analysis, HLA-associated TCR beta chains showed more clonal expansion and lower generation probabilities than non-associated chains that were equally common. In a later analysis, several top co-occurrence clusters were reported to appear linked to parvovirus B19, influenza, CMV and Epstein-Barr virus. A later genetic analysis reported fewer N-insertions in productive TCRs among donors in an Asian-associated ancestry cluster than the roughly 650-donor mean. According to a later analysis, most CMV-associated TCR beta chains appeared to be HLA-restricted, and the HLA associations seemed to be driven largely by CMV exposure. A cluster of highly shared sequence variants was judged likely to be a technical artifact of the sequencing pipeline. In vitro tests confirmed that three of the cytomegalovirus-associated TCR beta chains recognize cytomegalovirus antigens. A later analysis found that TCR association rates varied across HLA loci, with DRB1 alleles showing the most associated TCRs and HLA-C alleles the fewest. V-gene and J-gene trimming of TCR beta chains was associated with a missense DCLRE1C variant in a later genetic analysis, and the association was replicated in an independent cohort. Strong co-occurrence of HLA alleles, especially DR and DQ, made assigning TCR associations to individual alleles difficult.

In total, over 600 healthy bone marrow donors made up the cohort. All cohort members were sampled while nominally healthy, although unrecorded immune exposures were likely present. The donor tested CMV seronegative, placing the donor among the 300 to 450 seronegative members of the cohort. A peripheral blood sample was collected from each donor, and TCR beta sequencing was performed on peripheral blood mononuclear cells. The Qiagen DNeasy Blood Extraction Kit was used to extract genomic DNA from the blood cell samples. With regard to this clone: The antigen this receptor binds is unknown. Per-base quality was not reported, and no clone a single base away is much larger than it.

Library preparation employed the immunoSEQ multiplex PCR assay. A mixture of 60 forward primers for TCR Vbeta segments and 13 reverse primers for TCR Jbeta segments was used in the multiplex PCR. The CDR3 region of rearranged TCR beta genes was amplified from genomic DNA by a multiplex PCR assay. Amplified TCR beta libraries were sequenced as 87-base-pair reads on the Illumina HiSeq System. For the original study's pipeline: In a later analysis, around 80 million unique TCR beta chains were counted across the roughly 700 repertoires, and roughly 9.9 million of these chains were shared by at least two donors. Raw reads were error-corrected and collapsed into unique sequences by a nearest-neighbor algorithm in which closely related sequences were merged to remove PCR and sequencing errors. Alignment of CDR3 sequences to IMGT reference sequences was used to assign V, D and J gene segments. For a sequence to be retained, a match of at least six nucleotides to both a V gene segment and a J gene segment was required. Rearrangements were called productive when the CDR3 lacked stop codons and stayed in frame with V and J; all others were non-productive. CDR3 was defined according to IMGT convention as the region running from the second conserved V-encoded cysteine to the conserved J-encoded phenylalanine. In an earlier analysis of around 640 of the donors, sequences lacking an unambiguous match to a single V gene segment were excluded. In an earlier analysis of almost 600 of the donors, a V segment was called functional when productive rearrangements were above 56.7%, and segregating when the standard deviation between donors exceeded 5%. A statistical classification framework was developed to diagnose cytomegalovirus status using the catalog of TCR beta chain sequences. V and J gene assignment, in a later analysis, came from comparing TCR nucleotide sequences with IMGT/GENE-DB human TR gene sequences. In a later analysis, CDR3 sequences and most-parsimonious VDJ recombination scenarios were assigned using the TCRdist pipeline. A later analysis defined each TCR beta chain by its CDR3 amino acid sequence plus V-gene family, and excluded reads lacking a unique V-gene family. To address suspected cross-contamination and a sequencing artifact, a later analysis removed around 590 highly shared, low-generation-probability nucleotide sequences. In a later analysis, a clonal expansion index for each public chain was calculated from normalized within-repertoire ranks of inferred template counts. In a later analysis, generation probabilities were computed with a VDJ recombination model fitted to out-of-frame rearrangements, and the resulting probabilities were checked against IGoR. Hypergeometric tests were used in a later analysis to score TCR-TCR, TCR-HLA and TCR-CMV co-occurrence, with a repertoire-size bias correction applied to the TCR pairs. A later analysis estimated false discovery rates by permuting HLA or CMV assignments 20 times. In a later analysis, co-occurring TCRs were grouped using DBSCAN, with TCRdist sequence similarity added in when clustering inside HLA-allele-positive subsets. For co-occurrence clustering, repertoires with fewer than 30,000 or more than 120,000 public chains were excluded, along with roughly five repertoires with anomalous nucleotide sharing. The table was pulled from immuneACCESS by TCRdb, which kept in-frame rearrangements only. Such tables lose some clones; where checked, under half of the loss comes from unresolved V genes, and the rest has no known cause. V, J and clone size are taken as reported in that table, and D and trimming were inferred from the DNA itself. The table for this sample lists about 250,000 clones; more than 55% of them were counted only once. The top ten clones comprise under 3% of the sample.

The specimen was PBMCs. This receptor was taken from a female donor in good health and CMV-seronegative.

The encoded CDR3 is CASSLGQRWQPQHF. The sequence in DNA is TGTGCCAGCAGCCTGGGACAGAGATGGCAGCCCCAGCATTTT. Recombination linked TRBV28 to TRBJ1-5; 7 junctional bases match TRBD1. Including cysteine and phenylalanine, the CDR3 has 14 amino acids. Solely the CDR3 DNA is kept, with 42 bases framed from the first base. As encoded in the germline V gene, CDR1 is MDHEN while CDR2 is SYDVKM. V ends up 6 bases short and J 7 bases short, with an unmatched junction base count of 9.